The 23 T cell receptor beta chains below all came from one sample that was sequenced in a study of blood T cell repertoires in COVID-19. Data came from immunoSEQ multiplex PCR; TCRdb stores just in-frame clones and leaves some out. The data show 300,000 to 350,000 clones, nearly 90% seen once. Sequencing was carried out using PBMCs or T cells enriched from blood (not recorded which). These receptors originate from a young woman with acute COVID-19.

This chain links TRBV28 with TRBJ2-1; TRBD1 matches at 10 bases. The V and J ends lost 2 bases and 6 bases, in that order; junction bases with no gene match: 4. The CDR3 runs 15 residues. The germline gives CDR1 MDHEN, CDR2 SYDVKM. The CDR3: CASSLRGQGLNEQFF. CDR3 coding DNA: TGTGCCAGCAGTTTAAGGGGACAGGGGCTCAATGAGCAGTTCTTC.

This chain joins TRBV15 and TRBJ2-3, with 12 bases fitting TRBD2. Per the germline V gene, CDR1 is LNHNV and CDR2 is YYDKDF (reference sequence). V trimming: 1 base; J trimming: 4 bases; junction bases outside the gene matches: 15. This CDR3 contains 20 residues. CDR3 in DNA: TGTGCCACCAGCAGAGCCCTGGGGGCTAGCGGGAGGGCCATGCCAGATACGCAGTATTTT. This sequence encodes CATSRALGASGRAMPDTQYF. The full variable domain, rest sourced from reference TRBV15 and TRBJ2-3, is DAMVIQNPRYQVTQFGKPVTLSCSQTLNHNVMYWYQQKSSQAPKLLFHYYDKDFNNEADTPDNFQSRRPNTSFCFLDIRSPGLGDTAMYLCATSRALGASGRAMPDTQYFGPGTRLTVL.

The chain joins TRBV9 to TRBJ2-7; the match to TRBD1 covers 8 bases. There are 15 residues in the CDR3. Losses at the gene ends were 3 bases for V and 1 base for J; bases not matched to a gene: 6. Germline values: CDR1 SGDLS, CDR2 YYNGEE. The DNA for the CDR3 is TGTGCCAGCAGCGGCGCACAGGGGGTGTCCTACGAGCAGTACTTC. This encodes CASSGAQGVSYEQYF.

This clone was detected once. The chain employs TRBV5-1 and TRBJ2-2, with D perhaps TRBD1 (6 bases). CDR3 length equals 16 residues. CDR1 SGHRS and CDR2 YFSETQ come from the germline V gene. The V end lost 4 bases, the J end lost 2 bases, and 15 bases lay between the germline ends. In DNA form, the CDR3 reads TGCGCCAGCAGCGGGGATCTGGGGGCCAACACCGGGGAGCTGTTTTTT. Encoded protein: CASSGDLGANTGELFF.

The chain uses TRBV6-4 and TRBJ2-1; no reliable D call. Germline CDR1 reads MRHNA; CDR2 reads SNTAGT. Between the trimmed V and J ends, which lost 2 bases and 4 bases, there was a span of 12 bases. The CDR3 runs 15 residues. CDR3 sequence: CASSDVRSPYNEQFF. Here the CDR3 DNA reads TGTGCCAGCAGTGACGTACGGAGCCCTTACAATGAGCAGTTCTTC.

The chain recombines TRBV4-1 with TRBJ2-1; TRBD2 matches at 9 bases. Germline assignment: CDR1 MGHRA and CDR2 YSYEKL. V shed 4 bases, J shed 3 bases, and the junction held 4 bases outside the gene matches. This CDR3 region has 15 residues. Written as DNA, the CDR3 is TGCGCCAGCAGCCTGGGACTAGCTGTCTACAATGAGCAGTTCTTC. Its translation: CASSLGLAVYNEQFF.

The DNA for the CDR3 is TGCAGCGTTGAGCTAGCGGAACCGTACGAGCAGTACTTC. The encoded protein is CSVELAEPYEQYF. V and J are TRBV29-1 and TRBJ2-7; 7 bases are a match to TRBD2. Trimming at V came to 3 bases and at J to 4 bases, leaving 6 bases not matched to a gene. CDR1 is SQVTM, CDR2 ANQGSEA, per germline. The CDR3 has 13 residues.

This chain uses TRBV9 with TRBJ2-5; the match to TRBD1 covers 7 bases. The CDR3 is 14 amino acids. Trimming at V came to 2 bases and at J to 3 bases, leaving 4 bases not matched to a gene. Germline V CDR1 and CDR2: SGDLS, YYNGEE. CDR3 DNA sequence: TGTGCCAGCAGCGTTGGTGGGACAGAAGAGACCCAGTACTTC. Its translation: CASSVGGTEETQYF.

J is TRBJ1-4 and V is TRBV28; TRBD1 matches 10 bases. V was clipped by 6 bases and J by 8 bases; unmatched bases: 9. Germline V gene sequence: CDR1 MDHEN, CDR2 SYDVKM. CDR3 length: 15 residues. Here the CDR3 reads CASSSTWDRGEKLFF. DNA of the CDR3: TGTGCCAGCAGCTCAACCTGGGACAGGGGAGAAAAACTGTTTTTT.

This chain links TRBV19 with TRBJ2-7; TRBD2 matches at 10 bases. Germline trimming cut 3 bases from V and 0 bases from J; bases unmatched to any gene: 2. Germline V gene data show CDR1 as LNHDA and CDR2 as SQIVND (reference sequence). The CDR3 is made up of 15 amino acids. The CDR3 region has the DNA TGTGCCAGTAGTATTGGACTAGCGGCCTCCTACGAGCAGTACTTC. Its protein is CASSIGLAASYEQYF.

This clone was counted a single time. This rearrangement joins TRBV5-1 to TRBJ2-3, with TRBD1 as a possible D gene (6 bases). Germline V gives CDR1 SGHRS, CDR2 YFSETQ. The CDR3 length is 15 residues. The ends were cut back, 2 bases at V and 2 bases at J, with 12 bases in the middle. CDR3 in amino acids: CASSFQGLITDTQYF. Written as DNA, the CDR3 is TGCGCCAGCAGCTTTCAGGGGCTAATCACAGATACGCAGTATTTT.

V gene TRBV5-8 combines with J gene TRBJ2-5; D unresolved. CDR3 length: 12 amino acids. In germline, CDR1 is SGHTS, CDR2 YDEGEE. Trimming shortened V by 2 bases and J by 4 bases, and 6 bases separated the two germline ends. CDR3 nucleotides: TGTGCCAGCAGCTTAGTACTAGAGACCCAGTACTTC. Translating gives CASSLVLETQYF.

CDR3 residues: CATRGWSESTDTQYF. The CDR3, as DNA: TGTGCCACCCGCGGGTGGTCCGAGAGCACAGATACGCAGTATTTT. The chain recombines TRBV6-6 with TRBJ2-3, with D perhaps TRBD2 (5 bases). CDR1 is MNHNY, CDR2 SVGAGI, per germline (reference sequence). The CDR3 spans 15 residues. Between the trimmed V and J ends, which lost 10 bases and 0 bases, there was a span of 17 bases.

The chain joins TRBV28 to TRBJ1-5; D unclear. From germline, CDR1 is MDHEN and CDR2 SYDVKM. Deletions cut 4 bases from V and 0 bases from J, with 13 bases between. The CDR3 has 16 residues. This CDR3 reads CASSSYPEGSNQPQHF. The CDR3, as DNA: TGTGCCAGCAGTTCCTACCCGGAGGGTAGCAATCAGCCCCAGCATTTT.

The chain carries TRBV19 and TRBJ2-7; 7 bases line up with TRBD2. V dropped 5 bases and J dropped 0; count of bases not matched to a gene: 7. Germline-derived CDR1 and CDR2 are LNHDA and SQIVND (reference sequence). There are 15 residues in the CDR3. The DNA of the CDR3 is TGTGCCAGTAGTCCGCTAGCGGCAAGCTCCTACGAGCAGTACTTC. This gives the protein CASSPLAASSYEQYF.

The chain employs TRBV6-4 and TRBJ2-1; 15 nucleotides align to TRBD2. The CDR3 totals 15 residues. Germline V gives CDR1 MRHNA, CDR2 SNTAGT. Trimming took 5 bases from V and 6 from J; bases not matched to a gene: 2. DNA for the CDR3: TGTGCCAGCAGTTTGGGACTAGCGGGAGGCAATGAGCAGTTCTTC. Amino acid sequence: CASSLGLAGGNEQFF.

The V and J genes are TRBV28 and TRBJ2-7; the match to TRBD1 covers 8 bases. The CDR3 has 15 residues. The trim removed 6 bases at V and 2 bases at J, leaving 9 bases unmatched. Germline lookup yields CDR1 MDHEN and CDR2 SYDVKM. CDR3 nucleotide sequence: TGTGCCAGCAGCTCAGGACAGGGCACTCCCTACGAGCAGTACTTC. Its translation: CASSSGQGTPYEQYF. Full variable domain (remainder filled in from reference TRBV28 and TRBJ2-7): DVKVTQSSRYLVKRTGEKVFLECVQDMDHENMFWYRQDPGLGLRLIYFSYDVKMKEKGDIPEGYSVSREKKERFSLILESASTNQTSMYLCASSSGQGTPYEQYFGPGTRLTVT.

This clone occurred once. The chain combines TRBV30 with TRBJ1-5; the match to TRBD1 covers 9 bases. This CDR3 has 15 amino acids. CDR1 is GTSNPN, CDR2 SVGIG, per germline (reference sequence). V shed 1 base and J 4 bases; nucleotides not matched to a gene: 5. The CDR3 sequence is CAWSGRDRDNQPQHF. The CDR3, as DNA: TGTGCCTGGAGTGGCCGGGACAGGGATAATCAGCCCCAGCATTTT.

This sequence joins TRBV28 and TRBJ1-1; TRBD1 matches 7 bases. The germline V gene encodes CDR1 MDHEN and CDR2 SYDVKM. This CDR3 has 12 amino acids. V shed 4 bases, J shed 6 bases, and the junction held 2 bases outside the gene matches. In DNA form, the CDR3 reads TGTGCCAGCAGTTACAGGGGTCCTGAAGCTTTCTTT. Protein sequence: CASSYRGPEAFF.

CDR3 coding DNA: TGTGCCAGCTCAGGGGGAGAGGAGCCCCAGCATTTT. Protein product: CASSGGEEPQHF. This sequence joins TRBV6-5 and TRBJ1-5; 7 nucleotides match TRBD1. The CDR3 sequence is 12 residues long. V lost 8 bases to trimming and J lost 8 bases; unmatched junction nucleotides: 6. CDR1 is MNHEY and CDR2 is SVGAGI in the germline V gene.

The gene calls are TRBV28 and TRBJ2-7; no clear D gene. Per the germline V gene, CDR1 is MDHEN and CDR2 is SYDVKM. V gave up 3 bases and J gave up 0 bases, with 15 bases separating them. The CDR3 totals 16 residues. The DNA of the CDR3 is TGTGCCAGCAGTTTCCCTGGTGGCCTTCCCTCCTACGAGCAGTACTTC. It codes for CASSFPGGLPSYEQYF.

The V and J genes are TRBV12-3 or TRBV12-4 and TRBJ1-1; the match to TRBD1 covers 12 bases. This CDR3 has 13 amino acids. V lost 5 bases and J lost 11; bases outside the gene matches: 6. The chain's CDR3 is CASSRDRGLRAFF. CDR3 sequence (DNA): TGTGCCAGCAGTCGGGACAGGGGGCTGAGGGCTTTCTTT.

The V call is TRBV29-1, the J call TRBJ2-7, with no clear D. The V and J ends lost 4 bases and 2 bases respectively, with 12 bases between them. CDR3 size: 13 residues. Germline V gene lookup returns CDR1 SQVTM and CDR2 ANQGSEA. The CDR3 DNA reads TGCAGCGTTGTTTCCAGCGTTGCCTACGAGCAGTACTTC. Translating it yields CSVVSSVAYEQYF.